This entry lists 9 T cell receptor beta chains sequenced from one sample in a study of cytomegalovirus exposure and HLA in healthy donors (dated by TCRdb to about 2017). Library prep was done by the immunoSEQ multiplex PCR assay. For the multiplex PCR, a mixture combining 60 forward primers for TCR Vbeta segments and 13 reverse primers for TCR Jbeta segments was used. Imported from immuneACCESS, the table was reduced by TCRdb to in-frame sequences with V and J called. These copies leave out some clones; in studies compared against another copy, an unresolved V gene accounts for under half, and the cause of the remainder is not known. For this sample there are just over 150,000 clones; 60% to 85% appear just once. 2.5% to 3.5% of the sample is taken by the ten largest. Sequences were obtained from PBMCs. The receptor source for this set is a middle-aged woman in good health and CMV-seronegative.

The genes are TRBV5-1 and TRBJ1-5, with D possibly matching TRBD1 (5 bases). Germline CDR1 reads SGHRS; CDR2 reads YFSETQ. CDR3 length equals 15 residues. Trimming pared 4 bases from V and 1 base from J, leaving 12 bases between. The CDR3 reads CASSPAGISNQPQHF. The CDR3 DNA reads TGCGCCAGCAGCCCGGCAGGGATAAGCAATCAGCCCCAGCATTTT.

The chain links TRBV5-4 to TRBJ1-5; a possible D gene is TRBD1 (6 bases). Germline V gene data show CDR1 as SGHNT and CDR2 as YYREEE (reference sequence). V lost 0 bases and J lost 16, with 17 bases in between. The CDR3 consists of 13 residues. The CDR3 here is CASSLGETGNLHF. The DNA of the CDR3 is TGTGCCAGCAGCTTGGGGGAGACAGGAAATTTACATTTT.

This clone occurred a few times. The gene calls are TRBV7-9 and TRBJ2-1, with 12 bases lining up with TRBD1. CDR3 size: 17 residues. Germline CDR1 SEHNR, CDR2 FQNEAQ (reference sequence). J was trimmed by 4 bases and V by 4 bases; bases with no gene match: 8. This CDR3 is CASSSFRGQGAYNEQFF. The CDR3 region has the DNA TGTGCCAGCAGCTCCTTCCGGGGACAGGGGGCTTACAATGAGCAGTTCTTC.

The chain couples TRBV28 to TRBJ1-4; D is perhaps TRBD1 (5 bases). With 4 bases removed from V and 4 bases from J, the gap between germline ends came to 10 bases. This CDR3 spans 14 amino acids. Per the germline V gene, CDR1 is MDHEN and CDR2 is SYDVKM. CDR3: CASSSGSVNEKLFF. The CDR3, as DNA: TGTGCCAGCAGTTCAGGGTCCGTTAATGAAAAACTGTTTTTT. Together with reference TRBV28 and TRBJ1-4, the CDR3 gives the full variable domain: DVKVTQSSRYLVKRTGEKVFLECVQDMDHENMFWYRQDPGLGLRLIYFSYDVKMKEKGDIPEGYSVSREKKERFSLILESASTNQTSMYLCASSSGSVNEKLFFGSGTQLSVL.

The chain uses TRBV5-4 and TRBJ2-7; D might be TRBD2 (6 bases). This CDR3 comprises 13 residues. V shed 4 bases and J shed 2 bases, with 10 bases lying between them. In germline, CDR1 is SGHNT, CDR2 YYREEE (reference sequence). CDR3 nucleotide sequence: TGTGCCAGCAGCCGGGGGAGCCCCTACGAGCAGTACTTC. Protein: CASSRGSPYEQYF. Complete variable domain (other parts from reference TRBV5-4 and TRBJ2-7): ETGVTQSPTHLIKTRGQQVTLRCSSQSGHNTVSWYQQALGQGPQFIFQYYREEENGRGNFPPRFSGLQFPNYSSELNVNALELDDSALYLCASSRGSPYEQYFGPGTRLTVT.

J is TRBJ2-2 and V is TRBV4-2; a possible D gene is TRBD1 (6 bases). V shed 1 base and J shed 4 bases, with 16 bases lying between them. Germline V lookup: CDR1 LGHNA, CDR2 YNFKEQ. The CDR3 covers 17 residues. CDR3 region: CASSQVSLGGSTGELFF. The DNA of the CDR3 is TGTGCCAGCAGCCAAGTGAGTTTAGGGGGTTCCACCGGGGAGCTGTTTTTT.

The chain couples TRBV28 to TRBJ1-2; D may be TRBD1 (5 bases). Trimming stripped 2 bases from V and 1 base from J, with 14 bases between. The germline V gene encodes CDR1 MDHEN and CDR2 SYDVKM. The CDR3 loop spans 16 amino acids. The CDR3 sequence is CASSLRGHEINYGYTF. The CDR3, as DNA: TGTGCCAGCAGTTTAAGGGGTCACGAGATTAACTATGGCTACACCTTC.

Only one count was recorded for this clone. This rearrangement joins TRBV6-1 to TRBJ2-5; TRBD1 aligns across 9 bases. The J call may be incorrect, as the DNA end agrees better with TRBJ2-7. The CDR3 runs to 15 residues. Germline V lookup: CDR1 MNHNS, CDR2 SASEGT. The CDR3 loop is CARTRMDRGSYEQYF. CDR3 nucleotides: TGTGCCAGGACCCGGATGGACAGGGGCAGCTACGAGCAGTACTTC.

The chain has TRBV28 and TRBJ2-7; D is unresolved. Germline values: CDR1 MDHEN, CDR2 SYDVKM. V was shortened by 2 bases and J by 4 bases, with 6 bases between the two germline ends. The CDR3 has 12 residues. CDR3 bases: TGTGCCAGCAGTTTAGGCAGGTACGAGCAGTACTTC. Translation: CASSLGRYEQYF.